What follows describes a single T cell receptor beta chain. Patients of the Seattle cohort, enrolled during active infection, were followed longitudinally. As processed by the authors: By means of reference gene primer amplification, nucleated cell counts were estimated. Generated by immunoSEQ multiplex PCR, the TCRdb table keeps only in-frame clones and is missing some. V, J and clone size reflect that table, while D and trimming were determined from the DNA. The table has 300,000 to 400,000 clones, roughly 86% seen once. These data belong to a study of blood T cell repertoires in COVID-19. Turning to the study itself: The study drew acute and convalescent COVID-19 samples from the United States, Italy and Spain. In each case, the material was cDNA or gDNA derived from T cells, B-cell-depleted T cells, or PBMCs.

Germline values: CDR1 MDHEN, CDR2 SYDVKM. The CDR3 length is 17 residues. V gave up 5 bases and J gave up 4 bases, with 24 bases separating them. This chain joins TRBV28 and TRBJ2-7; D may be TRBD1 (6 bases). The receptor was isolated from a woman between 55 and 75 years old with COVID-19, enrolled during active disease. Sequenced material: peripheral blood. CDR3: CASSPPGIRTAYYEQYF. The CDR3 coding sequence is TGTGCCAGCAGTCCACCTGGTATTAGGACAGCGTATTACGAGCAGTACTTC.